A single T cell receptor (beta chain) is shown here with its context. No antigen is known for it. The record originates from a study of cytomegalovirus exposure and HLA in healthy donors. For the study at large: The early release's HLA-typed donors yielded roughly 85 million unique TCRs.

Nominal health characterized the donors when sampled, though unrecorded immune exposures were likely. Study-level findings and limits: In vitro testing confirmed a few CMV-associated chains as specific for CMV antigens.

It was with 60 Vbeta and 13 Jbeta primers that the PCR ran. TCRdb's copy holds only in-frame clones and misses some; the assay was immunoSEQ multiplex PCR. The top ten clones hold less than 10% of a sample with 150,000 to 180,000 clones, about four fifths of them seen once. This TCR came from a man under 40 in good health and CMV-seropositive. The sequenced sample was PBMCs.

The CDR3 sequence is CASSAEPGRDQPQHF. The CDR3 bases are TGTGCCAGCAGCGCAGAACCCGGGAGAGATCAGCCCCAGCATTTT. The chain employs TRBV5-6 and TRBJ1-5; D remains unclear. The CDR3 length is 15 residues. V gave up 4 bases and J gave up 5 bases, with 16 bases separating them. Germline loops: CDR1 SGHDT, CDR2 YYEEEE.